The T cell receptor beta chain under discussion was sequenced for a study of T cell responses to AZD1222 COVID-19 vaccine (dated by TCRdb to 2020 to 2022). Some background on the complete study: A total of 233 trial participants underwent TCR sequencing, of whom roughly 210 had received two doses of AZD1222 and some 26 had received two doses of the MenACWY control vaccine. Trial participants were enrolled by age into subgroups of 18-55, 56-69 and 70-plus years, and roughly 160, 29 and 62 TCR-sequenced participants, respectively, were included in these subgroups.

In light of the paper, this sample's time point label describes: about 28 days (+/-7) after the second vaccine dose. AZD1222 recipients with second doses at about 4 weeks or about 12 weeks were pooled, because spike-specific TCR depth and breadth did not differ between schedules. Samples from vaccinated people were obtained from the UK trials COV001 and COV002, which included a single-blind randomized controlled phase 2/3 trial of AZD1222 (ChAdOx1 nCoV-19) in healthy adults. For TCRbeta chain sequencing, PBMC samples from trial participants were taken at day 0 and at day 28 after the second dose. The CDR3 regions of human TCRbeta chains were analyzed by immunosequencing. In the paper's pipeline: Repertoire TCRs were matched against a reference library of SARS-CoV-2-specific TCRs generated with the MIRA antigen-specificity platform. Breadth was defined as the fraction of unique TCRs that were SARS-CoV-2-associated, and depth was defined as the fraction of total T cells that were SARS-CoV-2-associated. Using the MIRA data, each spike-specific TCR was mapped to the spike region that the TCR reacts to and placed in a CD4 or CD8 class. Log10-transformed breadth and depth values were compared by one-way ANOVA with Sidak's multiple comparisons tests. Entries here come from immuneACCESS through TCRdb and include only in-frame sequences with V and J called. Some clones fail to appear in such tables; in the studies checked, an unresolved V gene covers under half of the shortfall, and the cause of the remainder is unknown. Clone size and the V and J calls come from that table; the DNA yielded D and trimming. Within this sample are 140,000 or so clones, with around 83% of them counted one time only. The biggest ten clones account for 5% to 6% of the sample.

Counted from cysteine to phenylalanine, this CDR3 has 14 amino acids. Only the CDR3 part of the read is kept: 42 bases, read in frame from the first base. CDR1 LNHDA and CDR2 SQIVND were looked up in the germline V gene (reference sequence). V is pruned by 10 bases and J by 5 bases, leaving 10 bases of the junction without a gene match. What the research found in general, with its limitations: Epitopes outside the regions mutated in the B.1.351 and B.1.1.7 variants were reportedly recognized by nearly half of the unique spike-specific TCRs. The vaccine-associated CD4 TCRs covered the entire spike protein, and the dominant responses fell in regions 160-218 and 743-854. Conclusions about previously exposed vaccinees are limited, since just 5 to 7 AZD1222 recipients were seropositive for SARS-CoV-2 at baseline. Most participants were white British and females outnumbered males, and the authors suggested that clonal diversity may have been underestimated. After two AZD1222 doses, spike-specific TCR breadth and depth were significantly higher than at day 0 and than in MenACWY recipients. Because no samples from the day 14 peak response were available, repertoires could be characterized only after the peak T cell response. In the small 56-69-year group, the increase in depth fell short of significance, most likely because of low power.

With respect to this clone: The clone's antigen remains unknown. Per-base quality was not reported, and no clone a single base away is much larger than it.

The material was peripheral blood, obtained 28 days after the second AZD1222 dose. The sequence is built from TRBV19 and TRBJ2-2, and 7 junction bases match TRBD2. The clonotype comes from an adult who received the AZD1222 COVID-19 vaccine. The sequenced DNA is TGTGCCACCAAGGGCGGGAGATGGACCGGGGAGCTGTTTTTT. This encodes CATKGGRWTGELFF.